This entry lists 25 T cell receptor beta chains sequenced from one sample in a study of OX40 agonist ivuxolimab in advanced cancers. Here immunoSEQ multiplex PCR was the method, and the copy in TCRdb shows in-frame clones only, minus some. The sample has under 95,000 clones; about 85% are singletons. Source: CD4+ or CD8+ T cells sorted from blood, taken in a trial of the OX40 agonist ivuxolimab. All receptors come from an adult with an advanced solid tumor such as melanoma, head and neck, liver or kidney cancer.

CDR3 coding DNA: TGCAGCGTCGAAATTCCACTGAGCTCCTACAATGAGCAGTTCTTC. It encodes CSVEIPLSSYNEQFF. The chain employs TRBV29-1 and TRBJ2-1; no clear D gene. Trimming left V 6 bases short and J 0 bases short, with 15 bases between. Germline lookup yields CDR1 SQVTM and CDR2 ANQGSEA. The CDR3 contains 15 residues.

This sequence joins TRBV6-5 and TRBJ1-1; D might be TRBD1 (6 bases). Germline CDR1 is MNHEY and CDR2 is SVGAGI. Trimming pared 7 bases from V and 1 base from J, leaving 16 bases between. The CDR3 is made up of 15 amino acids. The CDR3 here is CASIDTGGRNTEAFF. CDR3 nucleotides: TGTGCCAGCATCGACACGGGGGGCCGGAACACTGAAGCTTTCTTT.

The V call is TRBV10-3, the J call TRBJ2-1, with a weak D call TRBD2 (7 bases). Germline CDR1 is ENHRY and CDR2 is SYGVKD. Deletions cut 0 bases from V and 0 bases from J, with 15 bases between. The CDR3 contains 18 residues. CDR3 nucleotides: TGTGCCATCAGTGAGTCTAGGGGGAGGGGGGCCTCCTACAATGAGCAGTTCTTC. Translated: CAISESRGRGASYNEQFF.

V gene TRBV5-1 combines with J gene TRBJ2-5; TRBD1 is a possible D gene (6 bases). CDR1 and CDR2 (germline): SGHRS, YFSETQ. This CDR3 has 16 amino acids. V lost 0 bases to trimming and J lost 2 bases, with 14 bases between them. The CDR3 loop is CASSLGTGSQQETQYF. The CDR3 DNA is TGCGCCAGCAGCTTGGGAACAGGGAGCCAACAAGAGACCCAGTACTTC.

Notes on this clone: Other nucleotide sequences from this sample produce the same CDR3. This sequence joins TRBV28 and TRBJ2-7; 8 bases align to TRBD2. V gave up 2 bases and J gave up 1 base; unmatched junction bases: 1. The CDR3 has 14 amino acids. The germline V gene has CDR1 MDHEN and CDR2 SYDVKM. The CDR3, as DNA: TGTGCCAGCAGTTTAGCGGGAGGTTCCTACGAGCAGTACTTC. This gives the protein CASSLAGGSYEQYF.

The chain joins TRBV5-1 to TRBJ2-1; D is ambiguous. From germline, CDR1 is SGHRS and CDR2 YFSETQ. V lost 0 bases, J lost 10 bases, and 5 bases lay in between. The CDR3 is 11 amino acids. The CDR3 here is CASSLGGEQFF. The CDR3 region has the DNA TGCGCCAGCAGCTTGGGTGGGGAGCAGTTCTTC. Looking up the rest from reference TRBV5-1 and TRBJ2-1 gives the full variable domain: KAGVTQTPRYLIKTRGQQVTLSCSPISGHRSVSWYQQTPGQGLQFLFEYFSETQRNKGNFPGRFSGRQFSNSRSEMNVSTLELGDSALYLCASSLGGEQFFGPGTRLTVL.

The CDR3 DNA reads TGCGCCAGCCATGTGGCGGGCACAGATACGCAGTATTTT. This gives the protein CASHVAGTDTQYF. V gene TRBV5-1 combines with J gene TRBJ2-3; D is uncertain. The germline V gene encodes CDR1 SGHRS and CDR2 YFSETQ. Trimming shortened V by 7 bases and J by 1 base, and 10 bases separated the two germline ends. The CDR3 sequence is 13 residues long.

The chain joins TRBV5-6 to TRBJ1-2; no definite D call. With 0 bases removed from V and 8 bases from J, the gap between germline ends came to 11 bases. Germline V gene lookup returns CDR1 SGHDT and CDR2 YYEEEE. The CDR3 is 13 amino acids. DNA of the CDR3: TGTGCCAGCAGCTTGGACCCTATCACGGGCTACACCTTC. The encoded protein is CASSLDPITGYTF.

The chain links TRBV21-1 to TRBJ1-1. TRBV21-1 is reported as a pseudogene. CDR3 length equals 15 residues. This chain's CDR3 is CASSPHVAEAQEAFF. Here the CDR3 DNA reads TGTGCCAGCAGCCCCCACGTGGCTGAAGCCCAAGAAGCTTTCTTT.

The chain joins TRBV5-5 to TRBJ2-7; D call uncertain. The CDR3 consists of 15 residues. The V gene lost 5 bases and the J gene lost 3 bases, with 18 bases spanning the gap. The V gene's germline CDR1 is SGHKS and CDR2 YYEKEE (reference sequence). CDR3 nucleotides: TGTGCCAGCAGTTCCGGACCTGCCCCACGCTACGAGCAGTACTTC. It translates to CASSSGPAPRYEQYF.

The chain has TRBV28 and TRBJ1-2; D remains ambiguous. Trimming removed 8 bases from V and 5 bases from J, with 18 bases in between. CDR1 is MDHEN and CDR2 is SYDVKM in the germline V gene. This CDR3 comprises 14 residues. For the CDR3, the DNA is TGTGCCAGCGACTGGGCCCCCCAGAGGTATGGCTACACCTTC. Amino acid sequence: CASDWAPQRYGYTF.

The J gene is TRBJ1-6, the V gene TRBV5-1; no firm D call. Between the trimmed V and J ends, which lost 0 bases and 5 bases, there was a span of 6 bases. The CDR3 spans 14 residues. CDR1 and CDR2 (germline): SGHRS, YFSETQ. CDR3 DNA: TGCGCCAGCAGCTTGGTCACAGATAATTCACCCCTCCACTTT. Protein sequence: CASSLVTDNSPLHF.

This rearrangement joins TRBV29-1 to TRBJ1-1; 7 nucleotides match TRBD1. CDR1 is SQVTM and CDR2 is ANQGSEA in the germline V gene. V was pared by 7 bases and J by 4 bases, with 9 bases of the junction left unmatched. The CDR3 consists of 13 residues. The CDR3, as DNA: TGCAGCGGGAACCTACAGGGGCCCACTGAAGCTTTCTTT. Amino acids: CSGNLQGPTEAFF.

The sample holds a few counts of this clone. This sample includes further DNA sequences coding for the same CDR3. The chain links TRBV5-1 to TRBJ1-2, with TRBD1 matching 8 bases. The CDR3 loop spans 13 amino acids. CDR1 is SGHRS and CDR2 is YFSETQ in the germline V gene. Trimming at V came to 3 bases and at J to 5 bases, leaving 3 bases not matched to a gene. The CDR3: CASSSTGAYGYTF. CDR3 in DNA: TGCGCCAGCAGCTCGACAGGGGCATATGGCTACACCTTC.

This rearrangement joins TRBV5-5 to TRBJ2-1; D is possibly TRBD2 (5 bases). The germline V and J ends were trimmed by 0 bases and 0 bases, with 16 bases remaining between them. Per germline, CDR1 SGHKS and CDR2 YYEKEE (reference sequence). The CDR3 length is 18 residues. CDR3 sequence: CASSLEGTSGVSYNEQFF. The DNA for the CDR3 is TGTGCCAGCAGCTTGGAGGGAACCAGCGGAGTCTCCTACAATGAGCAGTTCTTC. Full variable domain (missing parts from reference TRBV5-5 and TRBJ2-1): DAGVTQSPTHLIKTRGQQVTLRCSPISGHKSVSWYQQVLGQGPQFIFQYYEKEERGRGNFPDRFSARQFPNYSSELNVNALLLGDSALYLCASSLEGTSGVSYNEQFFGPGTRLTVL.

The genes are TRBV19 and TRBJ1-1, with D maybe TRBD1 (6 bases). V lost 3 bases and J lost 11, with 10 bases in between. This CDR3 comprises 11 residues. Germline V gene lookup returns CDR1 LNHDA and CDR2 SQIVND (reference sequence). Here the CDR3 DNA reads TGTGCCAGTAGTATGCACAGGGTGGCTTTCTTT. It yields the protein CASSMHRVAFF. The whole variable domain, filled in from reference TRBV19 and TRBJ1-1, reads DGGITQSPKYLFRKEGQNVTLSCEQNLNHDAMYWYRQDPGQGLRLIYYSQIVNDFQKGDIAEGYSVSREKKESFPLTVTSAQKNPTAFYLCASSMHRVAFFGQGTRLTVV.

The J gene is TRBJ2-5, the V gene TRBV2, with 13 positions matching TRBD2. The end of the DNA aligns better with TRBJ2-7, so the J call may be wrong. The CDR3 consists of 15 residues. Germline assignment: CDR1 SNHLY and CDR2 FYNNEI. The CDR3 protein is CASSRGLAGASEQYF. CDR3 nucleotide sequence: TGTGCCAGCAGTAGAGGACTAGCGGGAGCGAGCGAGCAGTACTTC.

Concerning this clone: One end of the junction does not line up with germline, which may come from a read error. The chain recombines TRBV13 with TRBJ2-5, with 12 bases fitting TRBD1. This CDR3 contains 13 residues. Germline V lookup: CDR1 PRHDT, CDR2 FYEKMQ (reference sequence). This chain's CDR3 is CASSLRDRGPPDF. The CDR3, as DNA: TGTGCCAGCAGCTTACGGGACAGGGGGCCCCCAGACTTC.

The chain joins TRBV5-1 to TRBJ2-7; D not resolved. V gave up 1 base and J gave up 0 bases, with 11 bases separating them. The length of the CDR3 is 15 residues. CDR1 and CDR2 (germline): SGHRS, YFSETQ. The CDR3 protein is CASSLSGSTSYEQYF. DNA of the CDR3: TGCGCCAGCAGCTTGTCTGGCAGTACCTCCTACGAGCAGTACTTC.

The chain combines TRBV19 with TRBJ2-7, with D tentatively TRBD1 or TRBD2 (5 bases each). Germline V lookup: CDR1 LNHDA, CDR2 SQIVND (reference sequence). Trimming left V 3 bases short and J 0 bases short, with 12 bases between. The CDR3 runs 15 residues. The CDR3 loop is CASSIGAGLSYEQYF. The CDR3 DNA reads as TGTGCCAGTAGTATCGGGGCAGGGCTCTCCTACGAGCAGTACTTC.

V is TRBV27 and J is TRBJ2-1; 8 nucleotides line up with TRBD2. CDR1 and CDR2 (germline): MNHEY, SMNVEV (reference sequence). Germline trimming cut 4 bases from V and 3 bases from J; bases unmatched to any gene: 8. This CDR3 spans 16 amino acids. The CDR3 sequence: CASSSPATSGYNEQFF. CDR3 coding DNA: TGTGCCAGCAGTTCCCCCGCCACTAGCGGCTACAATGAGCAGTTCTTC.

The J gene is TRBJ2-3, the V gene TRBV7-2, with 10 bases lining up with TRBD2. There are 17 residues in the CDR3. From germline, CDR1 is SGHTA and CDR2 FQGNSA. V dropped 1 base and J dropped 1; count of bases not matched to a gene: 5. As DNA, the CDR3 is TGTGCCAGCAGCTTAGACTCCGGGACTAGCGGCACAGATACGCAGTATTTT. It specifies CASSLDSGTSGTDTQYF.

V and J are TRBV19 and TRBJ1-1; possible D gene TRBD1, 6 bases. The CDR3 length is 15 residues. In germline, CDR1 is LNHDA, CDR2 SQIVND (reference sequence). Trimming removed 5 bases from V and 4 bases from J, with 17 bases in between. The CDR3 DNA sequence: TGTGCCAGTAGTCTTGCCTCCGGGACAACCACTGAAGCTTTCTTT. It encodes CASSLASGTTTEAFF.

The rearrangement joins TRBV29-1 to TRBJ2-2; D is ambiguous. The CDR3 is 14 residues long. Trimming stripped 1 base from V and 3 bases from J, with 9 bases between. Germline V gene lookup returns CDR1 SQVTM and CDR2 ANQGSEA. CDR3 sequence (DNA): TGCAGCGTTGAAGGGGGTCTACACACCGGGGAGCTGTTTTTT. The encoded protein is CSVEGGLHTGELFF.

CDR3 protein: CATGLREGVVEAFF. Written as DNA, the CDR3 is TGTGCCACAGGCCTTCGGGAGGGGGTTGTTGAAGCTTTCTTT. The chain links TRBV15 to TRBJ1-1, with D perhaps TRBD1 (6 bases). This CDR3 has 14 amino acids. Germline V gene lookup returns CDR1 LNHNV and CDR2 YYDKDF (reference sequence). With 9 bases removed from V and 7 bases from J, the gap between germline ends came to 21 bases. Full variable domain (remainder filled in from reference TRBV15 and TRBJ1-1): DAMVIQNPRYQVTQFGKPVTLSCSQTLNHNVMYWYQQKSSQAPKLLFHYYDKDFNNEADTPDNFQSRRPNTSFCFLDIRSPGLGDTAMYLCATGLREGVVEAFFGQGTRLTVV.